These 4 T cell receptor beta chains came from one sample sequenced in a study of T-cell memory formation after mild COVID-19 (dated by TCRdb to 2020 to 2022). Libraries were prepared through 5' RACE. TCRdb names Illumina NovaSeq 6000 as the instrument used. TCRdb trimmed public reads at Q25 via fastp, called clones via MiXCR and kept in-frame beta chains. When rows share a CDR3 protein, they turn into one entry using the most common DNA and genes. This sample gives about 350,000 distinct CDR3 sequences in total; around 13% of them show up just once. Together, the top ten hold 20% to 25% of the sample. Sequenced: PBMCs or a T cell subset sorted from them (not recorded which). All receptors come from a man aged 18 to 30 who had mild COVID-19 (a few samples of this study predate the infection). The sample titles of this study are shuffled in the database, so cell type and time point are left out; the donor was told from shared clones.

This clonotype was seen only a few times. The genes are TRBV12-3 or TRBV12-4 and TRBJ2-2; TRBD1 or TRBD2 may be the D gene (6 bases each). CDR3 length: 14 residues. Deletions cut 7 bases from V and 7 bases from J, with 16 bases between. The CDR3 nucleotides read TGTGCCAGCATTGGATCCAGGGGAGGCGGGGAGCTGTTTTTT. Translating gives CASIGSRGGGELFF.

In this sample, this clonotype turned up a few times. The chain couples TRBV4-1 to TRBJ1-2; D is perhaps TRBD1 (5 bases). Germline V gives CDR1 MGHRA, CDR2 YSYEKL. This CDR3 region has 15 residues. The V end lost 1 base, the J end lost 7 bases, and 16 bases lay between the germline ends. The CDR3 spells CASSQVGATRGGYTF. CDR3 DNA: TGCGCCAGCAGCCAAGTCGGGGCTACCCGGGGTGGCTACACCTTC.

The rearrangement joins TRBV7-9 to TRBJ2-5, with 8 nucleotides matching TRBD1. The CDR3 consists of 14 residues. V lost 5 bases, J lost 7 bases, and 9 bases stayed unmatched. From germline, CDR1 is SEHNR and CDR2 FQNEAQ (reference sequence). Here the CDR3 reads CASSVTGAEGTQYF. In nucleotides, the CDR3 is TGTGCCAGCAGCGTGACAGGGGCGGAGGGGACCCAGTACTTC.

There are a few counts of this clonotype. For the CDR3, the DNA is TGCGCCAGCAGCCAAGTTGCGGGGGCCGGGAATGAGCAGTTCTTC. It is translated as CASSQVAGAGNEQFF. J is TRBJ2-1 and V is TRBV4-3, with D maybe TRBD2 (7 bases). The V gene lost 1 base and the J gene lost 7 bases, with 14 bases spanning the gap. CDR3 size: 15 residues. Per the germline V gene, CDR1 is LGHNA and CDR2 is YSLEER.